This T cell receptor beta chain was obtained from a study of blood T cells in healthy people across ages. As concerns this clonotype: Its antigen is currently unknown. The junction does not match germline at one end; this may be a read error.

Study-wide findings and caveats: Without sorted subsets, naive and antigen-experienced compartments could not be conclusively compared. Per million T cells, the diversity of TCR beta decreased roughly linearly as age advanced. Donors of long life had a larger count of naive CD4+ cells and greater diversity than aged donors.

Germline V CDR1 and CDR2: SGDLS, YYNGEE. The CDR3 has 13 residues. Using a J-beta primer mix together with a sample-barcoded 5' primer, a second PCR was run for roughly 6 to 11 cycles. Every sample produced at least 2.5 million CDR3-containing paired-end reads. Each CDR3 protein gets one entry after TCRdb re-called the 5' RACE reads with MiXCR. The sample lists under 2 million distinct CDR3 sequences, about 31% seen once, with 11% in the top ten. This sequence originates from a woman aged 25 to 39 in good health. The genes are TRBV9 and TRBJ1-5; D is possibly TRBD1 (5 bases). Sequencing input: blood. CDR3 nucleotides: TGTGCCCGCAGCGGGCAGGAGGGGCAGCCCCAGCATTTT. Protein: CARSGQEGQPQHF.